These T cell receptor beta chains were read from a single sample in a study of OX40 agonist ivuxolimab in advanced cancers. The assay was immunoSEQ multiplex PCR, and TCRdb's table has in-frame clones only and misses some. The table has tens of thousands of clones, 70% to 90% seen once. The specimen was CD4+ or CD8+ T cells sorted from blood, collected in a trial of the OX40 agonist ivuxolimab. The source is an adult with an advanced solid tumor such as melanoma, head and neck, liver or kidney cancer. CDR3s include the opening cysteine and the closing phenylalanine or tryptophan. A D gene is named only where the DNA matches it firmly. Where a row states a size, it is once, few, many or the class of an expanded clone; other rows omit it.

D: .; size: once; V: TRBV6-5; J: TRBJ2-5; CDR3: CASSYGQLLRETQYF; DNA: TGTGCCAGCAGTTACGGGCAGCTCCTACGGGAGACCCAGTACTTC
D: .; size: .; V: TRBV9; J: TRBJ2-5; CDR3: CASSVGFGRQETQYF; DNA: TGTGCCAGCAGCGTAGGATTTGGTAGGCAAGAGACCCAGTACTTC
D: TRBD2; size: .; V: TRBV7-8; J: TRBJ2-1; CDR3: CASSASGAKTYNEQFF; DNA: TGTGCCAGCAGTGCTAGCGGGGCCAAGACCTACAATGAGCAGTTCTTC
D: .; size: .; V: TRBV30; J: TRBJ2-7; CDR3: CASEVGHVGVAYF; DNA: TGTGCCTCGGAGGTAGGACACGTGGGGGTGGCGTACTTC
D: TRBD2; size: .; V: TRBV10-3; J: TRBJ2-7; CDR3: CAISDGLGGEREQYF; DNA: TGTGCCATCAGTGACGGGTTGGGAGGGGAGCGCGAGCAGTACTTC
D: .; size: .; V: TRBV6-5; J: TRBJ2-1; CDR3: CASSYERPFNEQFF; DNA: TGTGCCAGCAGTTATGAGAGGCCCTTCAATGAGCAGTTCTTC
D: .; size: few; V: TRBV5-1; J: TRBJ1-1; CDR3: CASSLGGLDTEAFF; DNA: TGCGCCAGCAGCTTGGGAGGGTTGGACACTGAAGCTTTCTTT
D: .; size: .; V: TRBV7-2; J: TRBJ2-1; CDR3: CASSTIRDNHNNEQFF; DNA: TGTGCCAGCAGCACGATCCGGGACAACCATAACAATGAGCAGTTCTTC
D: TRBD2; size: .; V: TRBV7-9; J: TRBJ2-2; CDR3: CASSSGLAGPTGELFF; DNA: TGTGCCAGCAGCTCGGGACTAGCGGGACCTACCGGGGAGCTGTTTTTT
D: TRBD1; size: .; V: TRBV6-4; J: TRBJ2-3; CDR3: CASGQDGATDTQYF; DNA: TGTGCCAGCGGACAGGACGGAGCCACAGATACGCAGTATTTT
D: TRBD1; size: .; V: TRBV6-1; J: TRBJ2-5; CDR3: CASSEFRTGFWETQYF; DNA: TGTGCCAGCAGTGAATTTCGGACAGGGTTTTGGGAGACCCAGTACTTC
D: TRBD1; size: .; V: TRBV5-5; J: TRBJ1-1; CDR3: CASSLGGTGQFAFF; DNA: TGTGCCAGCAGCTTGGGGGGGACAGGGCAATTCGCTTTCTTT
D: TRBD1; size: few; V: TRBV11-2; J: TRBJ2-1; CDR3: CASSLDTGQEIF; DNA: TGTGCCAGCAGCTTAGATACGGGACAGGAGATCTTC
D: .; size: .; V: TRBV2; J: TRBJ2-5; CDR3: CASGRSKGTRDNVRETQYF; DNA: TGTGCCAGCGGCCGGTCAAAGGGGACGAGAGATAACGTACGGGAGACCCAGTACTTC
D: .; size: .; V: TRBV28; J: TRBJ2-1; CDR3: CASSTNTYNEQFF; DNA: TGTGCCAGCAGTACCAACACCTACAATGAGCAGTTCTTC
D: .; size: .; V: TRBV7-2; J: TRBJ1-5; CDR3: CASSQQANQPQHF; DNA: TGTGCCAGCAGCCAACAGGCAAATCAGCCCCAGCATTTT
D: .; size: .; V: TRBV7-9; J: TRBJ2-1; CDR3: CASNNPPGTVTYNEQFF; DNA: TGTGCCAGCAATAATCCCCCCGGGACGGTGACTTACAATGAGCAGTTCTTC
D: TRBD2; size: .; V: TRBV5-5; J: TRBJ2-3; CDR3: CASRMRPLAGSTDTQYF; DNA: TGTGCCAGCAGGATGCGGCCACTAGCGGGAAGCACAGATACGCAGTATTTT
D: .; size: .; V: TRBV5-6; J: TRBJ2-3; CDR3: CASSFRTTSTDTQYF; DNA: TGTGCCAGCAGCTTCCGGACAACTAGCACAGATACGCAGTATTTT
D: .; size: few; V: TRBV27; J: TRBJ1-3; CDR3: CASRGQFSGNTIYF; DNA: TGTGCCAGCAGAGGACAGTTCTCTGGAAACACCATATATTTT
D: TRBD1; size: .; V: TRBV29-1; J: TRBJ2-7; CDR3: CSVKRQGPYEQYF; DNA: TGCAGCGTGAAACGACAGGGCCCCTACGAGCAGTACTTC
D: .; size: .; V: TRBV30; J: TRBJ1-6; CDR3: CAWSYRSPLHF; DNA: TGTGCCTGGAGTTATCGGTCACCCCTCCACTTT
D: .; size: .; V: TRBV5-8; J: TRBJ1-1; CDR3: CASSLPGPAAFF; DNA: TGTGCCAGCAGCTTACCGGGGCCGGCAGCTTTCTTT
D: .; size: .; V: TRBV4-1; J: TRBJ2-1; CDR3: CASSPPSGKDEQFF; DNA: TGCGCCAGCAGCCCCCCATCCGGGAAGGATGAGCAGTTCTTC
D: .; size: .; V: TRBV28; J: TRBJ2-6; CDR3: CATSTRGANVLTF; DNA: TGTGCCACCTCAACTCGGGGGGCCAACGTCCTGACTTTC
D: TRBD2; size: .; V: TRBV5-1; J: TRBJ2-2; CDR3: CASSLGVAGEAGELFF; DNA: TGCGCCAGCAGCTTGGGGGTGGCGGGAGAAGCCGGGGAGCTGTTTTTT
D: .; size: .; V: TRBV11-2; J: TRBJ2-5; CDR3: CASTNPEKETQYF; DNA: TGTGCCAGCACTAATCCAGAGAAAGAGACCCAGTACTTC
D: .; size: few; V: TRBV9; J: TRBJ1-3; CDR3: CASSVAVGGSSGNTIYF; DNA: TGTGCCAGCAGCGTAGCGGTGGGGGGCAGCTCTGGAAACACCATATATTTT
D: .; size: .; V: TRBV4-1; J: TRBJ2-5; CDR3: CASSQDLAQRETQYF; DNA: TGCGCCAGCAGCCAAGATCTTGCCCAGAGGGAGACCCAGTACTTC
D: TRBD2; size: .; V: TRBV15; J: TRBJ2-1; CDR3: CATSRDPSGRQFF; DNA: TGTGCCACCAGCAGAGATCCTAGCGGGAGGCAGTTCTTC
D: TRBD2; size: .; V: TRBV19; J: TRBJ2-1; CDR3: CASGTRSWNEQFF; DNA: TGTGCCAGTGGGACTAGATCATGGAATGAGCAGTTCTTC
D: .; size: .; V: TRBV19; J: TRBJ2-1; CDR3: CASSIRAHLYNEQFF; DNA: TGTGCCAGTAGTATTAGGGCTCACCTCTACAATGAGCAGTTCTTC
D: .; size: once; V: TRBV11-2; J: TRBJ2-1; CDR3: CASSSLVGAYNEQFF; DNA: TGTGCCAGCAGCTCCCTGGTGGGCGCCTACAATGAGCAGTTCTTC
D: TRBD1; size: .; V: TRBV7-9; J: TRBJ2-3; CDR3: CASSPRTGGGIDTQYF; DNA: TGTGCCAGCAGCCCGAGGACAGGGGGCGGTATAGATACGCAGTATTTT
D: .; size: .; V: TRBV5-1; J: TRBJ1-2; CDR3: CASSLVGGENYGYTF; DNA: TGCGCCAGCAGCTTGGTCGGGGGCGAAAACTATGGCTACACCTTC
D: TRBD1; size: .; V: TRBV6-1; J: TRBJ2-7; CDR3: CASSERLDRAYEQYF; DNA: TGTGCCAGCAGTGAACGTCTGGACAGGGCCTACGAGCAGTACTTC
D: TRBD1; size: .; V: TRBV28; J: TRBJ1-4; CDR3: CASSSRDRQNEKLFF; DNA: TGTGCCAGCAGTTCTAGGGACAGACAGAATGAAAAACTGTTTTTT
D: .; size: .; V: TRBV28; J: TRBJ1-4; CDR3: CASSFSGQGGMEKLFF; DNA: TGTGCCAGCAGTTTCTCGGGCCAAGGGGGAATGGAAAAACTGTTTTTT
D: TRBD1; size: .; V: TRBV28; J: TRBJ1-1; CDR3: CASSSTGLNTEAFF; DNA: TGTGCCAGCAGTTCGACAGGGCTGAACACTGAAGCTTTCTTT
D: .; size: .; V: TRBV30; J: TRBJ2-7; CDR3: CAWKSRWYEQYF; DNA: TGTGCCTGGAAGTCACGGTGGTACGAGCAGTACTTC
D: .; size: .; V: TRBV19; J: TRBJ1-1; CDR3: CASTGTQHEAFF; DNA: TGTGCCAGTACCGGGACACAACATGAAGCTTTCTTT
D: .; size: .; V: TRBV27; J: TRBJ1-1; CDR3: CASRAGRTTEAFF; DNA: TGTGCCAGCAGGGCAGGGCGGACCACTGAAGCTTTCTTT
D: TRBD2; size: once; V: TRBV4-2; J: TRBJ2-7; CDR3: CASSQALASGGAMGEQYF; DNA: TGTGCCAGCAGCCAAGCCTTGGCTAGCGGGGGAGCTATGGGCGAGCAGTACTTC
D: .; size: .; V: TRBV2; J: TRBJ2-2; CDR3: CASIRTLMTGELFF; DNA: TGTGCCAGCATACGAACTTTGATGACCGGGGAGCTGTTTTTT
D: TRBD1; size: .; V: TRBV18; J: TRBJ2-5; CDR3: CASSPSTGGQETQYF; DNA: TGTGCCAGCTCACCTTCGACAGGGGGTCAAGAGACCCAGTACTTC